The 18 T cell receptor beta chains below all came from one sample that was sequenced in a study of post-analysis software for immune sequencing data. Prepared TCR beta cDNA libraries contained unique molecular identifiers. TCRdb reanalysed the PCR reads using MiXCR and keeps one entry per CDR3 protein. The sample shows about 680,000 distinct CDR3 sequences, 55% to 60% of them seen only once. Points from the study as a whole: Patients carried roughly 5 TRBV segments more frequently than controls did, and TRBV5-6, TRBV5-1 and TRBV20-1 were among them.

Their antigens remain unidentified. The specimen sequenced was blood. The receptors were gathered from a girl aged 2 to 9 with multiple sclerosis.

The J gene is TRBJ2-3, the V gene TRBV20-1; tentative D call: TRBD2 (6 bases). Germline CDR1 and CDR2: DFQATT and SNEGSKA (reference sequence). This CDR3 spans 13 amino acids. The V end was cut by 1 base, the J end by 7 bases, with 12 bases between. This CDR3 is CSARGGGVNTQYF. CDR3 nucleotides: TGCAGTGCTAGAGGAGGCGGGGTAAATACGCAGTATTTT.

The V call is TRBV27, the J call TRBJ2-3; D possibly uses TRBD1 or TRBD2 (6 bases each). Trimming took 2 bases from V and 1 from J, leaving 13 bases between them. The CDR3 is 16 amino acids. Per germline, CDR1 MNHEY and CDR2 SMNVEV (reference sequence). This CDR3 is CASSLPGGGGTDTQYF. CDR3 coding DNA: TGTGCCAGCAGTTTACCCGGGGGCGGAGGCACAGATACGCAGTATTTT.

V gene TRBV5-1 combines with J gene TRBJ2-3, with 7 bases aligning to TRBD2. Germline V gene sequence: CDR1 SGHRS, CDR2 YFSETQ. V was clipped by 0 bases and J by 6 bases; unmatched bases: 4. The CDR3 extends over 14 amino acids. CDR3 nucleotide sequence: TGCGCCAGCAGCTTGGGGGCGGGGGAGGATACGCAGTATTTT. This encodes CASSLGAGEDTQYF.

The genes are TRBV4-3 and TRBJ1-2, with a tentative D call TRBD1 (6 bases). The CDR3 loop spans 15 amino acids. In germline, CDR1 is LGHNA, CDR2 YSLEER. V dropped 3 bases and J dropped 6 bases, with 17 bases sitting between them. The CDR3 DNA sequence: TGCGCCAGCAGCCAGGAGGTACAGGGAGAGGATGGCTACACCTTC. Protein product: CASSQEVQGEDGYTF.

This clonotype was recorded a few times. The chain's CDR3 is CSVLRDKREQYF. Here the CDR3 DNA reads TGCAGCGTCCTTCGGGACAAGAGGGAGCAGTACTTC. J is TRBJ2-7 and V is TRBV29-1; a possible D gene is TRBD1 (6 bases). V was cut by 6 bases and J by 7 bases, with 16 bases left in between. CDR1 is SQVTM and CDR2 is ANQGSEA in the germline V gene. The CDR3 runs 12 residues.

The sample holds a few counts of this clonotype. V usage is TRBV7-9 and J usage is TRBJ1-3; 10 bases align to TRBD1. V gave up 3 bases and J gave up 2 bases; unmatched junction bases: 4. The CDR3 has 16 amino acids. Germline V lookup: CDR1 SEHNR, CDR2 FQNEAQ (reference sequence). The CDR3 spells CASSFGGQGAGNTIYF. In DNA form, the CDR3 reads TGTGCCAGCAGCTTCGGTGGACAGGGGGCTGGAAACACCATATATTTT.

The chain joins TRBV28 to TRBJ2-7; the D gene could be TRBD1 or TRBD2 (6 bases each). Per germline, CDR1 MDHEN and CDR2 SYDVKM. V was pared by 6 bases and J by 2 bases, with 23 bases between. CDR3 length equals 17 residues. CDR3 protein: CASREGGGSLNPYEQYF. In nucleotides, the CDR3 is TGTGCCAGCAGGGAGGGTGGGGGCAGCTTGAATCCCTACGAGCAGTACTTC.

This clonotype was recorded a few times. The chain combines TRBV29-1 with TRBJ2-5; D tentatively reads TRBD1 or TRBD2 (5 bases each). The CDR3 sequence is 14 residues long. CDR1 and CDR2 (germline): SQVTM, ANQGSEA. V was shortened by 3 bases and J by 4 bases, with 15 bases between the two germline ends. The CDR3 nucleotides are TGCAGCGTTGACCCTGAAAAGGGACCAGAGACCCAGTACTTC. Amino acids: CSVDPEKGPETQYF.

This clonotype was seen only a few times. The chain uses TRBV20-1 and TRBJ1-1; TRBD1 matches 10 bases. The CDR3 is made up of 15 amino acids. V lost 3 bases to trimming and J lost 5 bases; unmatched junction nucleotides: 9. The germline gives CDR1 DFQATT, CDR2 SNEGSKA (reference sequence). The CDR3 is CSARRTGGKGTEAFF. In nucleotides, the CDR3 is TGCAGTGCTAGGAGGACAGGGGGTAAGGGAACTGAAGCTTTCTTT.

The chain has TRBV20-1 and TRBJ2-7; 10 bases map to TRBD1. CDR1 and CDR2 (germline): DFQATT, SNEGSKA (reference sequence). V gave up 5 bases and J gave up 2 bases; unmatched junction bases: 15. The CDR3 contains 17 residues. The CDR3 here is CSAVSLPPGTGAYEQYF. Here the CDR3 DNA reads TGCAGTGCTGTATCTTTACCACCCGGGACAGGGGCCTACGAGCAGTACTTC.

This clonotype was counted between two and nine times. The chain couples TRBV29-1 to TRBJ2-1, with 10 bases that match TRBD1. The germline V gene has CDR1 SQVTM and CDR2 ANQGSEA. V shed 6 bases, J shed 4 bases, and the junction held 9 bases outside the gene matches. The CDR3 totals 15 residues. CDR3 residues: CSVTPGTGVYNEQFF. DNA for the CDR3: TGCAGCGTGACCCCCGGGACAGGGGTTTACAATGAGCAGTTCTTC.

This chain joins TRBV27 and TRBJ2-5; 9 positions agree with TRBD2. CDR1 and CDR2 (germline): MNHEY, SMNVEV (reference sequence). The CDR3 sequence is 16 residues long. V gave up 4 bases and J gave up 5 bases; unmatched junction bases: 11. The CDR3 DNA reads as TGTGCCAGCAGTTCATCCCCCGGGACTAGCCCCGAGACCCAGTACTTC. The encoded protein is CASSSSPGTSPETQYF.

The gene calls are TRBV6-1 and TRBJ2-1, with D perhaps being TRBD1 or TRBD2 (7 bases each). V lost 7 bases and J lost 6, with 34 bases in between. The CDR3 runs to 20 residues. Germline values: CDR1 MNHNS, CDR2 SASEGT. CDR3 DNA: TGTGCCAGCAAACAGGGGAGGGGCTTGTCAGACGGGAGATTCCTCAATGAGCAGTTCTTC. It translates to CASKQGRGLSDGRFLNEQFF.

In its sample, this clonotype was seen once. V usage is TRBV5-1 and J usage is TRBJ2-5, with a possible D match to TRBD1 (5 bases). Germline V lookup: CDR1 SGHRS, CDR2 YFSETQ. This CDR3 is built from 14 residues. V was cut by 2 bases and J by 1 base, with 9 bases left in between. The DNA of the CDR3 is TGCGCCAGCAGCTTACAGGAGCTCCAAGAGACCCAGTACTTC. Its protein product is CASSLQELQETQYF.

This rearrangement joins TRBV11-3 to TRBJ2-1; TRBD1 is a possible D gene (5 bases). The CDR3 sequence is 14 residues long. Per the germline V gene, CDR1 is SGHNT and CDR2 is YENEEA. V was shortened by 6 bases and J by 1 base, with 10 bases between the two germline ends. The DNA for the CDR3 is TGTGCCAGCAGATTTACAGGATCCTACAATGAGCAGTTCTTC. Amino acid sequence: CASRFTGSYNEQFF.

This clonotype was picked up one time. The gene calls are TRBV3-1 and TRBJ2-7; TRBD2 matches at 9 bases. The J call may be mistaken, given a closer DNA end match to TRBJ2-5. Germline V gene data show CDR1 as LGHDT and CDR2 as YNNKEL (reference sequence). CDR3 length equals 15 residues. In nucleotides, the CDR3 is TGTGCCAGCAGCCTTTCAAGCGGGGGGAGGGAGACCCAGTACTTC. Translated, it gives CASSLSSGGRETQYF.

This sequence joins TRBV10-2 and TRBJ1-2; D remains unclear. Trimming left V 2 bases short and J 4 bases short, with 11 bases between. The length of the CDR3 is 14 residues. Germline V CDR1 and CDR2: WSHSY, SAAADI. CDR3 sequence reads: CASSEKPRGYGYTF. CDR3 bases: TGCGCCAGCAGTGAGAAGCCTCGCGGCTATGGCTACACCTTC.

V and J are TRBV7-6 and TRBJ2-1, with D possibly being TRBD2 (5 bases). Germline V gene sequence: CDR1 SGHVS, CDR2 FNYEAQ. This CDR3 spans 17 amino acids. Trimming pared 1 base from V and 5 bases from J, leaving 18 bases between. CDR3 DNA sequence: TGTGCCAGCAGCTTAGAGGTAGCGTGGGTATCCCACAATGAGCAGTTCTTC. Encoded protein: CASSLEVAWVSHNEQFF.